These 8 T cell receptor beta chains were sequenced from one sample in a study of CD8+ T cells in alopecia areata. Sequencing relied on a cDNA template that was reverse transcribed from extracted RNA. Data came from immunoSEQ multiplex PCR; TCRdb stores just in-frame clones and leaves some out. The table includes some 110,000 clones, more than 30% detected once. Sequencing used CD4+ T cells sorted from blood. The receptors derive from a human donor with alopecia areata.

V and J are TRBV7-2 and TRBJ1-1; no clear D. This CDR3 has 13 amino acids. The germline gives CDR1 SGHTA, CDR2 FQGNSA. With 5 bases removed from V and 0 bases from J, the gap between germline ends came to 7 bases. CDR3 nucleotides: TGTGCCAGCAGCCCGAACGTGAACACTGAAGCTTTCTTT. Encoded protein: CASSPNVNTEAFF. Combining the CDR3 with reference TRBV7-2 and TRBJ1-1 gives the whole variable domain GAGVSQSPSNKVTEKGKDVELRCDPISGHTALYWYRQSLGQGLEFLIYFQGNSAPDKSGLPSDRFSAERTGGSVSTLTIQRTQQEDSAVYLCASSPNVNTEAFFGQGTRLTVV.

Only a few counts were recorded for this clone. The chain joins TRBV28 to TRBJ2-7, with TRBD2 matching 13 bases. In germline, CDR1 is MDHEN, CDR2 SYDVKM. With 3 bases clipped from V and 11 bases from J, the junction kept 4 bases outside the gene matches. This CDR3 spans 13 amino acids. The DNA for the CDR3 is TGTGCCAGCAGTTTCGGGACTAGCGGGAAGGAGTACTTC. Translated, it gives CASSFGTSGKEYF. Filled out from reference TRBV28 and TRBJ2-7, the complete variable domain reads DVKVTQSSRYLVKRTGEKVFLECVQDMDHENMFWYRQDPGLGLRLIYFSYDVKMKEKGDIPEGYSVSREKKERFSLILESASTNQTSMYLCASSFGTSGKEYFGPGTRLTVT.

The chain employs TRBV29-1 and TRBJ2-7; D is unclear. The germline V gene has CDR1 SQVTM and CDR2 ANQGSEA. CDR3 length: 14 amino acids. V was clipped by 2 bases and J by 6 bases, with 17 bases between them. Here the CDR3 DNA reads TGCAGCGTTGAATCGCGGACCCCCCAATCCGAGCAGTACTTC. It encodes CSVESRTPQSEQYF.

The chain joins TRBV2 to TRBJ1-1; 7 bases fit TRBD1. Germline V gene data show CDR1 as SNHLY and CDR2 as FYNNEI. The V segment lost 1 base and the J segment 5 bases; nucleotides outside the gene matches: 4. The CDR3 length is 14 residues. The CDR3 sequence is CASSEGQGGTEAFF. CDR3 DNA sequence: TGTGCCAGCAGTGAAGGACAGGGTGGGACTGAAGCTTTCTTT.

This chain connects TRBV5-6 to TRBJ2-7; D is unclear. The CDR3 covers 11 residues. Trimming took off 2 bases at V and 5 bases at J, with 5 bases between the two ends. CDR1 and CDR2 from the germline V gene are SGHDT and YYEEEE. The CDR3 loop reads CASSLDHEQYF. CDR3 nucleotides: TGTGCCAGCAGCTTAGACCACGAGCAGTACTTC.

V usage is TRBV28 and J usage is TRBJ1-2; D ambiguous. This CDR3 region has 12 residues. V lost 6 bases and J lost 0, with 5 bases in between. The germline V gene encodes CDR1 MDHEN and CDR2 SYDVKM. In nucleotides, the CDR3 is TGTGCCAGCAGCCCCTCTAACTATGGCTACACCTTC. Its translation: CASSPSNYGYTF.

A note on this clone: Other DNA sequences of this sample code for an identical CDR3. The chain has TRBV5-1 and TRBJ2-2; tentatively, D is TRBD2 (5 bases). V was clipped by 0 bases and J by 1 base, with 7 bases between them. The CDR3 is 15 residues long. Germline V CDR1 and CDR2: SGHRS, YFSETQ. CDR3 protein: CASSLGTLNTGELFF. The CDR3 bases are TGCGCCAGCAGCTTGGGGACTTTGAACACCGGGGAGCTGTTTTTT.

The chain carries TRBV29-1 and TRBJ1-2; D might be TRBD1 (6 bases). Trimming stripped 6 bases from V and 0 bases from J, with 20 bases between. Germline V gives CDR1 SQVTM, CDR2 ANQGSEA. The CDR3 runs 16 residues. Here the CDR3 reads CSVNLVGGAANYGYTF. The DNA of the CDR3 is TGCAGCGTCAATCTCGTTGGGGGGGCAGCTAACTATGGCTACACCTTC.